This is a list of T cell receptor beta chains from one sample in a study of T cells in Graves' hyperthyroidism and ophthalmopathy. TCRdb itself ran the multiplex PCR reads through MiXCR, one entry per CDR3 protein. The top ten hold 3.7% of the sample, which has approximately 380,000 distinct CDR3 sequences, about a fifth seen once. What was sequenced was blood. These receptors were taken from a woman under 30 with Graves' hyperthyroidism. The CDR3 runs from the conserved cysteine through the conserved F or W. D genes are given only for firm matches. Clone size, where shown, is once, few, many, or a class for clones that have expanded.

V	D	J	size	DNA	CDR3
TRBV20-1	TRBD1	TRBJ2-2	many	TGCAGTGCTGGACAGGGGACGTACACCGGGGAGCTGTTTTTT	CSAGQGTYTGELFF
TRBV5-1	TRBD1	TRBJ1-2	many	TGCGCCAGCAGCTTGACTGTAGGGGGCGCGGATGGCTACACCTTC	CASSLTVGGADGYTF
TRBV13	TRBD2	TRBJ2-5	many	TGTGCCAGCAGCTTAGCTCGGACTAGCGGTTCTGAGACCCAGTACTTC	CASSLARTSGSETQYF
TRBV5-6	TRBD1	TRBJ1-2	many	TGTGCCAGCAGCACGGCGGGACAGGGCTATGGCTACACCTTC	CASSTAGQGYGYTF
TRBV10-1	TRBD2	TRBJ2-2	many	TGCGCCAGCAGTGAGTCGCTAGCGGGGGACACCGGGGAGCTGTTTTTT	CASSESLAGDTGELFF
TRBV18	TRBD1	TRBJ2-7	many	TGTGCCAGCTCACCACTTACCGGACAGGGGCTCTACGAGCAGTACTTC	CASSPLTGQGLYEQYF
TRBV28	TRBD1	TRBJ1-2	-	TGTGCCAGCAGTTTAATTGTGACAGGGGGCGCGCACTATGGCTACACCTTC	CASSLIVTGGAHYGYTF
TRBV12-3/TRBV12-4	TRBD1	TRBJ2-5	many	TGTGCCAGCAGTTTAGTCCCGGACAGGGCCGAGACCCAGTACTTC	CASSLVPDRAETQYF
TRBV6-1	TRBD1	TRBJ2-7	few	TGTGCCAGCAGGGGGGGACAGGGAGTACCCGAGCAGTACTTC	CASRGGQGVPEQYF
TRBV12-3/TRBV12-4	TRBD1	TRBJ1-1	many	TGTGCCAGCAGCCTACTGGACAGGGGGCACCGATTTGCTTTCTTT	CASSLLDRGHRFAFF
TRBV9	-	TRBJ1-2	few	TGTGCCAGCGGCGCCGGTCCTGGAACTAACTATGGCTACACCTTC	CASGAGPGTNYGYTF
TRBV20-1	-	TRBJ1-1	once	TGCAGTGCCCTAGCGGGGGCGAACACTGAAGCTTTCTTT	CSALAGANTEAFF
TRBV2	-	TRBJ2-7	many	TGTGCCAGCAGAAAGGCCTACGAGCAGTACTTC	CASRKAYEQYF
TRBV6-1	TRBD1	TRBJ1-2	many	TGTGCCAGCAGTGAGAAGGACAGGGGGGACTATGGCTACACCTTC	CASSEKDRGDYGYTF
TRBV7-8	-	TRBJ2-5	many	TGTGCCAGCAGCCCCGCCCCCCAAGAGACCCAGTACTTC	CASSPAPQETQYF
TRBV6-5	-	TRBJ2-7	many	TGTGCCAGCACCTACCGACTACTTTACGAGCAGTACTTC	CASTYRLLYEQYF
TRBV15	-	TRBJ2-5	many	TGTGCCACCAGCAGAGATAAGGGACAGACCCAGTACTTC	CATSRDKGQTQYF
TRBV9	-	TRBJ1-1	-	TGTGCCAGCAGCGTAGGTCAGGAAACTGAAGCTTTCTTT	CASSVGQETEAFF
TRBV2	-	TRBJ2-7	many	TGTGCCAGCAGTAGGGACATGAACTACGAGCAGTACTTC	CASSRDMNYEQYF
TRBV6-1	TRBD1	TRBJ1-5	many	TGTGCCAGCAGTGAAGGAGGGGGCTTTCAGCCCCAGCATTTT	CASSEGGGFQPQHF
TRBV3-1	-	TRBJ2-7	-	TGTGCCAGCAGCCAATCGAATAGCGAGCAGTACTTC	CASSQSNSEQYF
TRBV11-2	-	TRBJ2-1	few	TGTGCCAGCAGCTTCGGTACTTACAATGAGCAGTTCTTC	CASSFGTYNEQFF
TRBV7-9	-	TRBJ2-7	many	TGTGCCAGCAGCCAAATAGGGACAAAAGAGCAGTACTTC	CASSQIGTKEQYF
TRBV12-3/TRBV12-4	TRBD2	TRBJ2-5	-	TGTGCCAGCAGTTTAGTCCTAGCGGGAGGGCCACGGGAGACCCAGTACTTC	CASSLVLAGGPRETQYF
TRBV12-3/TRBV12-4	-	TRBJ1-2	many	TGTGCCAGCAGTTTGAGAGAGTATGACTACACCTTC	CASSLREYDYTF
TRBV3-1	-	TRBJ2-7	few	TGTGCCAGCAGCCGGGGGGCGGTCTCCTACGAGCAGTACTTC	CASSRGAVSYEQYF
TRBV12-3/TRBV12-4	TRBD1	TRBJ2-5	-	TGTGCCAGCAGCTGGGACAGGGGATGGCGATCCCAGTACTTC	CASSWDRGWRSQYF
TRBV30	-	TRBJ1-2	many	TGTGCCTGGAGTGTCCTTGTCGCTGGCTACACCTTC	CAWSVLVAGYTF
TRBV10-2	TRBD1	TRBJ1-1	-	TGCGCCAGCAGTCCGGGACAGGGGTACATGAACACTGAAGCTTTCTTT	CASSPGQGYMNTEAFF